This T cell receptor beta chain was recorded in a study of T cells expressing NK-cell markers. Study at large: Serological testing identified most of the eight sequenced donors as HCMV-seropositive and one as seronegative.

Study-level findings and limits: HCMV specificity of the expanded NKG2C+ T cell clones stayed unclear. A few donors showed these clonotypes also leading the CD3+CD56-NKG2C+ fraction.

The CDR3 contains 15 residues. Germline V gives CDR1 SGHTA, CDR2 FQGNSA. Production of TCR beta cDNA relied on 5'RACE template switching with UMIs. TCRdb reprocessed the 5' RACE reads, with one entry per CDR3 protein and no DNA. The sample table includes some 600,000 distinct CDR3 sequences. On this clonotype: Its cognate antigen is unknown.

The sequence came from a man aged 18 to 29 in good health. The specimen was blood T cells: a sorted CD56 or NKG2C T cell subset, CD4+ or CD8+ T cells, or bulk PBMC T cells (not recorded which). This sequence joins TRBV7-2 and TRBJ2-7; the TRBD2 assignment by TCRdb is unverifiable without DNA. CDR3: CASSLGLAGVGEQYF.